These 9 T cell receptor beta chains share one sample of origin, sequenced in a study of cytomegalovirus exposure and HLA in healthy donors listed by TCRdb under 2017. The library was made by the immunoSEQ multiplex PCR assay. For the multiplex PCR, a mixture combining 60 forward primers for TCR Vbeta segments and 13 reverse primers for TCR Jbeta segments was used. The table comes from immuneACCESS by way of TCRdb, which keeps in-frame sequences with V and J called. Part of the clones is missing from these tables; in studies checked, under half for an unresolved V gene and the rest for unknown reasons. The sample table holds roughly 130,000 clones, of which more than 60% were seen once. The ten largest clones capture 8.8% of the sample. Sequenced sample: PBMCs. These receptor sequences come from a woman aged 50 to 60 in good health and CMV-seropositive.

This sequence joins TRBV7-8 and TRBJ2-7; TRBD1 matches 10 bases. The germline CDR1 and CDR2 sequences are SGHVS and FQNEAQ. Losses at the gene ends were 5 bases for V and 6 bases for J; bases not matched to a gene: 7. This CDR3 contains 14 residues. The CDR3, as DNA: TGTGCCAGCAGCCTCGACAGGGGGCACGGCGAGCAGTACTTC. The encoded protein is CASSLDRGHGEQYF.

The chain recombines TRBV6-5 with TRBJ1-1, with 7 bases lining up with TRBD1. In germline, CDR1 is MNHEY, CDR2 SVGAGI. The junction had 9 bases not matched to a gene; V was cut back by 10 bases and J by 4 bases. The CDR3 consists of 13 residues. The CDR3 DNA follows: TGTGCCACCACTAGGGGGCTGTTCACTGAAGCTTTCTTT. Protein product: CATTRGLFTEAFF.

The chain uses TRBV2 and TRBJ2-5; D is unclear. This CDR3 spans 11 amino acids. Germline V gene sequence: CDR1 SNHLY, CDR2 FYNNEI. V lost 5 bases to trimming and J lost 3 bases, with 4 bases between them. The CDR3 sequence: CASSPKETQYF. CDR3 DNA sequence: TGTGCCAGCAGTCCAAAAGAGACCCAGTACTTC.

V and J are TRBV6-5 and TRBJ2-3; D uncertain. V lost 0 bases to trimming and J lost 4 bases, with 5 bases between them. The CDR3 totals 13 residues. The germline gives CDR1 MNHEY, CDR2 SVGAGI. Written as DNA, the CDR3 is TGTGCCAGCAGTTACTCCCGAGCAGATACGCAGTATTTT. Its translation: CASSYSRADTQYF.

The chain uses TRBV28 and TRBJ1-5, with D tentatively TRBD1 (6 bases). V gave up 5 bases and J gave up 0 bases, with 8 bases separating them. CDR1 and CDR2 from the germline V gene are MDHEN and SYDVKM. The CDR3 runs to 14 residues. The CDR3 DNA is TGTGCCAGCAGTGGGGACAATAGCAATCAGCCCCAGCATTTT. This sequence encodes CASSGDNSNQPQHF.

The chain employs TRBV7-2 and TRBJ1-6; tentative D call: TRBD1 (5 bases). V was pared by 5 bases and J by 7 bases, with 21 bases between. The V gene's germline CDR1 is SGHTA and CDR2 FQGNSA. The CDR3 runs to 17 residues. The CDR3 nucleotides read TGTGCCAGCAGCGCGGGGACCGGGACGGCAACGAATTCACCCCTCCACTTT. Translating gives CASSAGTGTATNSPLHF. Full variable domain (rest looked up from reference TRBV7-2 and TRBJ1-6): GAGVSQSPSNKVTEKGKDVELRCDPISGHTALYWYRQSLGQGLEFLIYFQGNSAPDKSGLPSDRFSAERTGGSVSTLTIQRTQQEDSAVYLCASSAGTGTATNSPLHFGNGTRLTVT.

The chain recombines TRBV7-2 with TRBJ1-2; TRBD1 aligns across 8 bases. CDR1 is SGHTA, CDR2 FQGNSA, per germline. This CDR3 comprises 15 residues. The trim removed 3 bases at V and 5 bases at J, leaving 8 bases unmatched. CDR3 loop: CASSLVQGALYGYTF. CDR3 bases: TGTGCCAGCAGCTTGGTCCAGGGGGCTCTTTATGGCTACACCTTC. Variable domain in full (rest from reference TRBV7-2 and TRBJ1-2): GAGVSQSPSNKVTEKGKDVELRCDPISGHTALYWYRQSLGQGLEFLIYFQGNSAPDKSGLPSDRFSAERTGGSVSTLTIQRTQQEDSAVYLCASSLVQGALYGYTFGSGTRLTVV.

In this sample, this clone turned up once. The V gene is TRBV30, the J gene TRBJ1-1; D is perhaps TRBD1 (6 bases). The germline gives CDR1 GTSNPN, CDR2 SVGIG (reference sequence). Trimming took off 2 bases at V and 6 bases at J, with 19 bases between the two ends. The CDR3 has 15 amino acids. The CDR3 nucleotides are TGTGCCTGGAGTCTGACAGGACGCGGGCGGGCTGAAGCTTTCTTT. It is translated as CAWSLTGRGRAEAFF. The entire variable domain, with the rest obtained from reference TRBV30 and TRBJ1-1, is as follows: SQTIHQWPATLVQPVGSPLSLECTVEGTSNPNLYWYRQAAGRGLQLLFYSVGIGQISSEVPQNLSASRPQDRQFILSSKKLLLSDSGFYLCAWSLTGRGRAEAFFGQGTRLTVV.

The chain combines TRBV4-2 with TRBJ1-4; TRBD1 agrees at 10 bases. This CDR3 contains 16 residues. CDR1 and CDR2 from the germline V gene are LGHNA and YNFKEQ. V shed 4 bases, J shed 7 bases, and the junction held 9 bases outside the gene matches. The CDR3 DNA reads as TGTGCCAGCAGCCCGACCGACGGGACAGGGGCTGAAAAACTGTTTTTT. Translated, it gives CASSPTDGTGAEKLFF.